This T cell receptor beta chain derives from a study of blood T cell dynamics during melanoma immunotherapy. Time point of the sample: pre-treatment baseline. Measured with immunoSEQ multiplex PCR; TCRdb has only the in-frame clones, and not every one. The table lists roughly 5,000 clones, approximately 86% of them singletons, with about 33% in the top ten. Points from the study as a whole: Disease-control patients' PBMC repertoires became either more clonal or more diverse at W3.

Regarding this clone: What it binds is unknown.

Looked up from germline, CDR1 is SGHRS and CDR2 is YFSETQ. This CDR3 has 14 amino acids. V was pared by 5 bases and J by 8 bases, with 9 bases of the junction left unmatched. The TCR comes from a human donor with melanoma. The chain links TRBV5-1 to TRBJ2-1; 8 bases align to TRBD1. The material sequenced was blood, taken from a patient treated with checkpoint blockade. CDR3 residues: CASRPGQGWDEQFF. The CDR3 coding sequence is TGCGCCAGCAGACCCGGACAGGGATGGGATGAGCAGTTCTTC. Full variable domain (remainder filled in from reference TRBV5-1 and TRBJ2-1): KAGVTQTPRYLIKTRGQQVTLSCSPISGHRSVSWYQQTPGQGLQFLFEYFSETQRNKGNFPGRFSGRQFSNSRSEMNVSTLELGDSALYLCASRPGQGWDEQFFGPGTRLTVL.